Given below is one T cell receptor (beta chain) in context. Its antigen is unidentified. From RNA transcripts, TCR beta CDR3 regions were amplified. HTBI primers were used for first-round RT-PCR of the TCR CDR3. Each CDR3 protein is one row after TCRdb ran MiXCR on the multiplex PCR reads. The sample shows 750,000 to 900,000 distinct CDR3 sequences, more than 30% of them seen only once. The data derive from a study of T cells in Graves' hyperthyroidism and ophthalmopathy. Study-level results: Model-based prediction identified ophthalmopathy a median 6.5 months prior to its onset.

Trimming shortened V by 7 bases and J by 7 bases, and 19 bases separated the two germline ends. The CDR3 covers 15 residues. Sequencing input: blood. The gene calls are TRBV12-3 or TRBV12-4 and TRBJ2-2, with D maybe TRBD1 (5 bases). The TCR was taken from a man aged 18 to 29 with Graves' hyperthyroidism. CDR3 nucleotides: TGTGCCAGCACCCAGTCGGACACGTTTTACGGGGAGCTGTTTTTT. It yields the protein CASTQSDTFYGELFF.